A single sample gave rise to the 30 T cell receptor beta chains below, sequenced in a study of radiation and T cells in renal cell carcinoma. Time point in this sample: blood 4 weeks post-SBRT, at nephrectomy. Treatment reported: 15 Gy SBRT to primary tumor, nephrectomy 4 weeks later. TCRdb's table, derived via immunoSEQ multiplex PCR, lists solely in-frame clones and lacks some. Here the sample spans approximately 65,000 clones, 60% to 85% being singletons. This material consisted of blood, taken from a patient whose treatment included radiotherapy and nephrectomy. Every receptor here comes from a man in his 60s with renal cell carcinoma.

The V call is TRBV6-1, the J call TRBJ2-3, with 8 bases lining up with TRBD2. V was pared by 3 bases and J by 6 bases, with 11 bases of the junction left unmatched. The length of the CDR3 is 16 residues. Germline V lookup: CDR1 MNHNS, CDR2 SASEGT. This CDR3 is CASSDYTGGLTDTQYF. The DNA for the CDR3 is TGTGCCAGCAGTGACTACACGGGGGGGCTTACGGATACGCAGTATTTT.

The table lists this clone with a count of one. The chain uses TRBV10-2 and TRBJ2-2; 7 bases align to TRBD2. V lost 4 bases to trimming and J lost 8 bases; unmatched junction nucleotides: 4. Germline-derived CDR1 and CDR2 are WSHSY and SAAADI. This CDR3 is 13 amino acids long. The CDR3 is CASSGTRQGELFF. In DNA, the CDR3 is TGCGCCAGCAGTGGGACTAGACAGGGGGAGCTGTTTTTT.

This rearrangement joins TRBV12-5 to TRBJ2-1, with unresolved D. Trimming cost V 3 bases and J 13 bases, with 10 bases left between them. Looked up from germline, CDR1 is LGHNT and CDR2 is FRNRAP. The CDR3 is 11 amino acids. For the CDR3, the DNA is TGTGCTAGTGGTTTAGATCTCGATCAGTTCTTC. It yields the protein CASGLDLDQFF.

The V and J genes are TRBV7-9 and TRBJ2-3; D perhaps matches TRBD1 (5 bases). V was cut by 1 base and J by 1 base, with 9 bases left in between. Germline V CDR1 and CDR2: SEHNR, FQNEAQ (reference sequence). The CDR3 loop spans 15 amino acids. Here the CDR3 reads CASSLGTTRTDTQYF. CDR3 coding DNA: TGTGCCAGCAGCTTAGGGACAACTCGCACAGATACGCAGTATTTT.

Turning to this clone: This CDR3 is also generated by other DNA sequences in the sample. V and J are TRBV27 and TRBJ1-2; TRBD1 is a possible D gene (5 bases). Germline assignment: CDR1 MNHEY and CDR2 SMNVEV (reference sequence). Trimming removed 5 bases at V and 4 bases at J, with 8 bases between. There are 12 residues in the CDR3. The CDR3 DNA is TGTGCCAGCAGTCTCCAGGGCTATGGCTACACCTTC. This codes for CASSLQGYGYTF.

The chain is built from TRBV10-2 and TRBJ1-4, with D possibly being TRBD1 (6 bases). This CDR3 contains 15 residues. The germline V gene has CDR1 WSHSY and CDR2 SAAADI. Trimming took off 6 bases at V and 2 bases at J, with 13 bases between the two ends. The CDR3 region is CASSDRRRTNEKLFF. CDR3 DNA sequence: TGCGCCAGCAGCGACAGGCGCCGTACTAATGAAAAACTGTTTTTT.

This clone was seen a single time. The chain combines TRBV19 with TRBJ1-1; D unresolved. The length of the CDR3 is 13 residues. Per germline, CDR1 LNHDA and CDR2 SQIVND (reference sequence). Trimming took 7 bases from V and 8 from J, leaving 17 bases between them. DNA for the CDR3: TGTGCCAGTACTAGCCCGACGTTTTTAGAAGCTTTCTTT. Amino acids: CASTSPTFLEAFF.

The chain uses TRBV27 and TRBJ1-1; no clear D. The CDR3 is 14 amino acids. Between the trimmed V and J ends, which lost 5 bases and 4 bases, there was a span of 14 bases. The V gene's germline CDR1 is MNHEY and CDR2 SMNVEV (reference sequence). The CDR3 nucleotides are TGTGCCAGCAGTACACAAACGTCGGCCACTGAAGCTTTCTTT. Protein: CASSTQTSATEAFF.

The chain has TRBV4-3 and TRBJ1-1; D possibly corresponds to TRBD1 (5 bases). Looked up from germline, CDR1 is LGHNA and CDR2 is YSLEER. This CDR3 has 13 residues. Trimming removed 0 bases from V and 6 bases from J, with 8 bases in between. CDR3 in amino acids: CASSQDRGSEAFF. CDR3 bases: TGCGCCAGCAGCCAAGATCGGGGGTCTGAAGCTTTCTTT.

The rearrangement joins TRBV6-5 to TRBJ2-5; 8 bases line up with TRBD1. Per the germline V gene, CDR1 is MNHEY and CDR2 is SVGAGI. Unmatched junction bases numbered 3, after V lost 5 bases and J lost 1 base. The CDR3 contains 14 residues. As DNA, the CDR3 is TGTGCCAGCAGTGGCACAGGGGGCCAAGAGACCCAGTACTTC. Protein: CASSGTGGQETQYF.

This rearrangement joins TRBV2 to TRBJ2-5, with D possibly being TRBD2 (5 bases). Trimming left V 7 bases short and J 2 bases short, with 11 bases between. Germline lookup yields CDR1 SNHLY and CDR2 FYNNEI. The CDR3 loop spans 13 amino acids. The DNA for the CDR3 is TGTGCCAGCAATATGAAGCGGCAAGAGACCCAGTACTTC. Translation gives CASNMKRQETQYF.

The chain is built from TRBV5-1 and TRBJ2-3, with D perhaps TRBD1 or TRBD2 (6 bases each). The CDR3 is 16 amino acids. V lost 4 bases and J 5 bases, leaving 20 bases between the germline ends. The germline gives CDR1 SGHRS, CDR2 YFSETQ. CDR3 residues: CASSPLPRGRVDTQYF. The CDR3 coding sequence is TGCGCCAGCAGCCCCCTACCTCGGGGGCGGGTAGATACGCAGTATTTT.

V and J are TRBV11-3 and TRBJ2-3, with 9 nucleotides matching TRBD2. The germline CDR1 and CDR2 sequences are SGHNT and YENEEA. Losses at the gene ends were 1 base for V and 6 bases for J; bases not matched to a gene: 5. The CDR3 length is 15 residues. The CDR3 region is CASSLGGRAFDTQYF. In DNA, the CDR3 is TGTGCCAGCAGCTTAGGCGGGAGGGCCTTTGATACGCAGTATTTT.

This rearrangement joins TRBV2 to TRBJ2-3; 7 bases fit TRBD1. The CDR3 is made up of 14 amino acids. From germline, CDR1 is SNHLY and CDR2 FYNNEI. V dropped 8 bases and J dropped 2; count of bases not matched to a gene: 7. The CDR3 spells CASFNRGNTDTQYF. CDR3 sequence (DNA): TGTGCCAGCTTTAACAGGGGAAACACAGATACGCAGTATTTT.

The genes are TRBV25-1 and TRBJ2-7; 9 bases map to TRBD1. CDR3 length: 14 amino acids. Germline V gene lookup returns CDR1 MGHDK and CDR2 SYGVNS. The trim removed 3 bases at V and 7 bases at J, leaving 7 bases unmatched. Written as DNA, the CDR3 is TGTGCCAGCAGTGAGCCTGGGACAGGGAAGGAGCAGTACGTC. Its translation is CASSEPGTGKEQYV.

This chain joins TRBV2 and TRBJ2-3, with D possibly matching TRBD1 (6 bases). CDR1 is SNHLY, CDR2 FYNNEI, per germline. The length of the CDR3 is 14 residues. The V gene lost 6 bases and the J gene lost 3 bases, with 13 bases spanning the gap. The CDR3 DNA reads TGTGCCAGCAGGGCAGGGGACCAGACAGATACGCAGTATTTT. Residues: CASRAGDQTDTQYF.

The chain links TRBV10-3 to TRBJ2-3, with 11 bases fitting TRBD2. Trimming cost V 3 bases and J 2 bases; bases outside gene matches: 4. This CDR3 is built from 16 residues. Germline V gene sequence: CDR1 ENHRY, CDR2 SYGVKD. CDR3 in amino acids: CAISELTSGNTDTQYF. DNA for the CDR3: TGTGCCATCAGTGAATTGACTAGCGGGAACACAGATACGCAGTATTTT.

The rearrangement uses TRBV5-6 and TRBJ1-6; unclear D gene. Trimming took off 0 bases at V and 6 bases at J, with 10 bases between the two ends. CDR1 is SGHDT, CDR2 YYEEEE, per germline. The CDR3 consists of 15 residues. The CDR3 reads CASSLVDLVNSPLHF. DNA for the CDR3: TGTGCCAGCAGCTTGGTGGACCTCGTTAATTCACCCCTCCACTTT.

The rearrangement links TRBV19 to TRBJ2-5; no definite D call. Germline CDR1 and CDR2: LNHDA and SQIVND (reference sequence). Trimming cost V 2 bases and J 5 bases, with 21 bases left between them. The CDR3 length is 17 residues. The CDR3 protein is CASSISAVNLRVETQYF. DNA for the CDR3: TGTGCCAGTAGTATATCGGCCGTCAACCTTAGGGTGGAGACCCAGTACTTC.

This chain connects TRBV4-1 to TRBJ1-5; the D is unclear. Germline assignment: CDR1 MGHRA and CDR2 YSYEKL. This CDR3 region has 15 residues. V lost 1 base, J lost 6 bases, and 13 bases lay in between. The CDR3 protein is CASSQGPGEGQPQHF. The CDR3 DNA reads as TGCGCCAGCAGCCAAGGCCCCGGGGAAGGTCAGCCCCAGCATTTT.

The gene calls are TRBV18 and TRBJ2-4; D is possibly TRBD2 (7 bases). Per the germline V gene, CDR1 is KGHSH and CDR2 is LQKENI. The CDR3 sequence is 18 residues long. The ends were cut back, 2 bases at V and 1 base at J, with 18 bases in the middle. CDR3 loop: CASSPSFGGQSAKNIQYF. CDR3 DNA: TGTGCCAGCTCACCAAGTTTCGGGGGGCAGTCGGCCAAAAACATTCAGTACTTC.

The genes are TRBV5-6 and TRBJ2-3; 10 positions match TRBD2. The CDR3 extends over 16 amino acids. Germline lookup yields CDR1 SGHDT and CDR2 YYEEEE. V was clipped by 3 bases and J by 4 bases; unmatched bases: 8. The CDR3 sequence is CASSWGLASGADTQYF. CDR3 bases: TGTGCCAGCAGCTGGGGACTAGCGTCGGGCGCAGATACGCAGTATTTT.

V gene TRBV7-2 combines with J gene TRBJ2-2; TRBD2 agrees at 9 bases. The V gene end was trimmed by 7 bases and the J gene end by 7 bases; junction bases not matched to a gene: 10. The CDR3 length is 15 residues. Germline values: CDR1 SGHTA, CDR2 FQGNSA. The CDR3 protein is CASNIAGVAIGELFF. The CDR3 DNA follows: TGTGCCAGCAACATAGCGGGAGTAGCTATCGGGGAGCTGTTTTTT. Drawing the rest from reference TRBV7-2 and TRBJ2-2, the complete variable domain is GAGVSQSPSNKVTEKGKDVELRCDPISGHTALYWYRQSLGQGLEFLIYFQGNSAPDKSGLPSDRFSAERTGGSVSTLTIQRTQQEDSAVYLCASNIAGVAIGELFFGEGSRLTVL.

The V gene is TRBV5-1, the J gene TRBJ2-2; D not certain. Germline V CDR1 and CDR2: SGHRS, YFSETQ. The V end was cut by 0 bases, the J end by 3 bases, with 6 bases between. The CDR3 sequence is 14 residues long. The CDR3 DNA is TGCGCCAGCAGCTTGGGGGTGGACACCGGGGAGCTGTTTTTT. Residues: CASSLGVDTGELFF.

This clone was seen once. This chain joins TRBV19 and TRBJ1-2; 7 bases match TRBD1. V trimming: 5 bases; J trimming: 8 bases; junction bases outside the gene matches: 14. The CDR3 length is 15 residues. Germline CDR1 reads LNHDA; CDR2 reads SQIVND (reference sequence). As DNA, the CDR3 is TGTGCCAGTAGTCTTACCGGGACAGTTATGGTAGGCTACACCTTC. Translated, it gives CASSLTGTVMVGYTF.

This chain uses TRBV19 with TRBJ2-1; tentatively, D is TRBD1 (6 bases). CDR1 is LNHDA and CDR2 is SQIVND in the germline V gene (reference sequence). Between the trimmed V and J ends, which lost 5 bases and 5 bases, there was a span of 22 bases. CDR3 size: 17 residues. The chain's CDR3 is CASSSPPPRGKDNEQFF. The CDR3 region has the DNA TGTGCCAGTAGTTCCCCTCCCCCCAGGGGAAAAGACAATGAGCAGTTCTTC.

This clone occurred once. The chain combines TRBV5-1 with TRBJ1-1; D unclear. The CDR3 spans 16 residues. Germline CDR1 and CDR2: SGHRS and YFSETQ. V was pared by 0 bases and J by 5 bases, with 17 bases between. The CDR3 is CASSLGSRMGWTEAFF. CDR3 coding DNA: TGCGCCAGCAGCTTGGGGTCCCGCATGGGGTGGACTGAAGCTTTCTTT.

This clone showed up just once. The chain links TRBV7-9 to TRBJ2-5; D gene uncertain. The DNA end is more similar to TRBJ2-7, so the J call may be wrong. Germline CDR1 and CDR2: SEHNR and FQNEAQ (reference sequence). This CDR3 contains 11 residues. The CDR3: CASSDGYEQYF. CDR3 DNA: TGTGCCAGCAGCGATGGGTACGAGCAGTACTTC.

The V gene is TRBV6-1, the J gene TRBJ2-5; no definite D call. Germline CDR1 reads MNHNS; CDR2 reads SASEGT. The V and J ends lost 0 bases and 1 base respectively, with 15 bases between them. The CDR3 consists of 17 residues. The CDR3 nucleotides read TGTGCCAGCAGTGAAGCGCAGTGGCGCCTACGCCAAGAGACCCAGTACTTC. It specifies CASSEAQWRLRQETQYF.

A few counts support this clone. The genes are TRBV21-1 and TRBJ2-7; TRBD2, the table's D call, was not compared with the DNA. TRBV21-1 is a pseudogene segment. The CDR3 sequence is 17 residues long. CDR3 in DNA: TGTGCCAGCAGCAAACGGGGTCCTTTCGGGGGACCCTACGAGCAGTACTTC. Protein product: CASSKRGPFGGPYEQYF.